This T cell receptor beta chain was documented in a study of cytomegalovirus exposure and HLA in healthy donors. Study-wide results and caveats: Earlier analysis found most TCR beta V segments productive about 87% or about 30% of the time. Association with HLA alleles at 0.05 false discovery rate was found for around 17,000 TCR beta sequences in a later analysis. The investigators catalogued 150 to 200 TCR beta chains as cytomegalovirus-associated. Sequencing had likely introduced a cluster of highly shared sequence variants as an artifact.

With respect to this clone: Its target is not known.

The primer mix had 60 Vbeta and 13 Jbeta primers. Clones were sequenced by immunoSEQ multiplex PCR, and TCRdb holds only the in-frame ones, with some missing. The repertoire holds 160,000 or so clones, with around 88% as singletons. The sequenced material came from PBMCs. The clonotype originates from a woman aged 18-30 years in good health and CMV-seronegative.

The CDR3 spells CASSPLTGPPMNTEAFF. Written as DNA, the CDR3 is TGTGCCAGCAGCCCCTTGACAGGACCGCCGATGAACACTGAAGCTTTCTTT. J is TRBJ1-1 and V is TRBV9, with D possibly being TRBD1 (6 bases). Trimming shortened V by 4 bases and J by 0 bases, and 19 bases separated the two germline ends. Germline V gene data show CDR1 as SGDLS and CDR2 as YYNGEE. This CDR3 comprises 17 residues.